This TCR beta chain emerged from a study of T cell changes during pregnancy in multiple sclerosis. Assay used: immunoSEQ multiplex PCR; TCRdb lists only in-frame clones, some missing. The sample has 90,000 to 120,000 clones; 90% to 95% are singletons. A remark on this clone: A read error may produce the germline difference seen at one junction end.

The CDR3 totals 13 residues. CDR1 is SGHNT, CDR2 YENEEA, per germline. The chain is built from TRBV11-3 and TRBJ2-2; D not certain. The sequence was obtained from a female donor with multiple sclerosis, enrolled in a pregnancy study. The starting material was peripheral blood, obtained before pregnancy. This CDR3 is CASRLGHTGELFF. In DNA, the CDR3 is TGTGCCAGCAGGTTAGGGCACACCGGGGAGCTGTTTTTT.